These 15 T cell receptor beta chains share one sample of origin, sequenced in a study of cytomegalovirus exposure and HLA in healthy donors. The PCR made use of 60 Vbeta and 13 Jbeta primers. Generated by immunoSEQ multiplex PCR, the TCRdb table keeps only in-frame clones and is missing some. The table records about 120,000 clones, over 50% of them present only once. The sequenced sample was PBMCs. Receptors were obtained from a woman aged 40-49 years in good health and CMV-seropositive.

The chain employs TRBV5-6 and TRBJ2-3, with D possibly matching TRBD1 (5 bases). The CDR3 is 15 residues long. Germline lookup yields CDR1 SGHDT and CDR2 YYEEEE. Trimming took 6 bases from V and 0 from J, leaving 14 bases between them. The chain's CDR3 is CASTLSQGSTDTQYF. DNA of the CDR3: TGTGCCAGCACCCTTTCTCAGGGTAGCACAGATACGCAGTATTTT.

V usage is TRBV4-1 and J usage is TRBJ2-7; 8 positions agree with TRBD2. With V trimmed by 1 base and J by 2 bases, 10 bases remained unmatched. The CDR3 spans 17 residues. Germline values: CDR1 MGHRA, CDR2 YSYEKL. DNA of the CDR3: TGCGCCAGCAGCCAAGCCCCGGGGGGGCCGGGGGCCTACGAGCAGTACTTC. Its translation: CASSQAPGGPGAYEQYF.

The chain links TRBV6-1 to TRBJ1-4; 8 bases map to TRBD1. Germline values: CDR1 MNHNS, CDR2 SASEGT. With V trimmed by 3 bases and J by 4 bases, 7 bases remained unmatched. The CDR3 has 16 residues. The CDR3 protein is CASSETGEVCNEKLFF. Here the CDR3 DNA reads TGTGCCAGCAGTGAGACAGGGGAGGTATGTAATGAAAAACTGTTTTTT.

The chain joins TRBV5-4 to TRBJ2-7, with D tentatively TRBD2 (5 bases). Trimming shortened V by 0 bases and J by 6 bases, and 7 bases separated the two germline ends. Germline V gives CDR1 SGHNT, CDR2 YYREEE (reference sequence). This CDR3 has 12 amino acids. The CDR3 bases are TGTGCCAGCAGCTTGGGCCGGGGCGAGCAGTACTTC. This gives the protein CASSLGRGEQYF.

This clone turned up a few times. The J gene is TRBJ2-5, the V gene TRBV11-2, with 11 bases matching TRBD2. Looked up from germline, CDR1 is SGHAT and CDR2 is FQNNGV. The CDR3 contains 17 residues. The trim removed 3 bases at V and 5 bases at J, leaving 11 bases unmatched. The CDR3 DNA reads TGTGCCAGCAGCTTCGGGCTAGCGGGAGGTGAGAGGGAGACCCAGTACTTC. Its protein is CASSFGLAGGERETQYF.

This clone occurred a few times. The J gene is TRBJ1-6, the V gene TRBV11-2; D is unresolved. The germline CDR1 and CDR2 sequences are SGHAT and FQNNGV. Deletions cut 10 bases from V and 0 bases from J, with 13 bases between. The length of the CDR3 is 15 residues. The CDR3 DNA sequence: TGTGCCACCCACCTAGGTAGCTCCTATAATTCACCCCTCCACTTT. Translated: CATHLGSSYNSPLHF.

This chain joins TRBV7-6 and TRBJ1-5, with D perhaps TRBD1 (6 bases). Germline V gene data show CDR1 as SGHVS and CDR2 as FNYEAQ. V lost 1 base and J 4 bases, leaving 11 bases between the germline ends. The CDR3 runs to 15 residues. The CDR3 DNA reads TGTGCCAGCAGCTTAGAGGGGGGGCTAAATCAGCCCCAGCATTTT. Amino acids: CASSLEGGLNQPQHF.

The DNA of the CDR3 is TGTGCCAGCAGTTACCGGACAGCTAACGGAGCCTATGGCTACACCTTC. Protein: CASSYRTANGAYGYTF. The chain uses TRBV6-5 and TRBJ1-2; perhaps TRBD1 as D (6 bases). Germline V CDR1 and CDR2: MNHEY, SVGAGI. The V end lost 2 bases, the J end lost 4 bases, and 17 bases lay between the germline ends. This CDR3 comprises 16 residues.

This clone is a singleton in its sample. The chain uses TRBV25-1 and TRBJ2-2; D might be TRBD2 (8 bases). This CDR3 contains 18 residues. From germline, CDR1 is MGHDK and CDR2 SYGVNS. V lost 3 bases and J 0 bases, leaving 17 bases between the germline ends. Here the CDR3 DNA reads TGTGCCAGCAGTGACCCCGGGAGGGGGCTCTCGAACACCGGGGAGCTGTTTTTT. Amino acids: CASSDPGRGLSNTGELFF.

This clone was seen a single time. The junction does not match germline at one end; this may be a read error. The chain recombines TRBV7-7 with TRBJ2-2; perhaps TRBD2 as D (6 bases). This CDR3 is built from 14 residues. The germline CDR1 and CDR2 sequences are SSHAT and FNYEAQ (reference sequence). CDR3 sequence: CASSPGELAGELFF. CDR3 bases: TGTGCTAGCAGCCCGGGGGAGCTCGCGGGGGAGCTGTTTTTT. Full variable domain (remainder filled in from reference TRBV7-7 and TRBJ2-2): GAGVSQSPRYKVTKRGQDVTLRCDPISSHATLYWYQQALGQGPEFLTYFNYEAQPDKSGLPSDRFSAERPEGSISTLTIQRTEQRDSAMYRCASSPGELAGELFFGEGSRLTVL.

The genes are TRBV5-5 and TRBJ1-1, with TRBD1 identical over 7 bases. This CDR3 region has 12 residues. After removal of 8 bases from V and 0 bases from J, the junction contained 1 base not matched to a gene. In germline, CDR1 is SGHKS, CDR2 YYEKEE (reference sequence). CDR3 sequence (DNA): TGTGCCAGTACAGGGGTGAACACTGAAGCTTTCTTT. As protein: CASTGVNTEAFF.

The J gene is TRBJ1-5, the V gene TRBV7-8; maybe TRBD1 (5 bases). Between the trimmed V and J ends, which lost 4 bases and 6 bases, there was a span of 13 bases. The CDR3 contains 14 residues. CDR1 and CDR2 (germline): SGHVS, FQNEAQ. CDR3 in amino acids: CASSSAGVRQPQHF. The CDR3 nucleotides read TGTGCCAGCAGCTCGGCGGGGGTTCGTCAGCCCCAGCATTTT.

A note on this clone: At one end the junction does not follow the germline gene, possibly because of a read error. The J gene is TRBJ2-7, the V gene TRBV6-5, with a weak D call TRBD1 (5 bases). The germline gives CDR1 MNHEY, CDR2 SVGAGI. The CDR3 spans 13 residues. The CDR3 DNA reads TGTGTCAGCAGCCTAACTCAGGGCTACGAGCAGTACTTC. It yields the protein CVSSLTQGYEQYF.

V and J are TRBV28 and TRBJ1-2; 8 bases line up with TRBD1. This CDR3 comprises 15 residues. CDR1 and CDR2 (germline): MDHEN, SYDVKM. The V and J ends lost 7 bases and 5 bases, in that order; junction bases with no gene match: 12. CDR3 sequence: CASKWVQGAWYGYTF. The DNA for the CDR3 is TGTGCCAGCAAATGGGTCCAGGGGGCGTGGTATGGCTACACCTTC.

A few counts support this clone. The genes are TRBV6-6 and TRBJ2-7, with D perhaps TRBD1 (6 bases). This CDR3 spans 12 amino acids. V dropped 4 bases and J dropped 3 bases, with 7 bases sitting between them. Germline V gives CDR1 MNHNY, CDR2 SVGAGI (reference sequence). The CDR3 bases are TGTGCCAGCAGTTTGGACAGCTACGAGCAGTACTTC. It yields the protein CASSLDSYEQYF.